This T cell receptor beta chain was recorded in a study of OX40 agonist ivuxolimab in advanced cancers. In terms of the full investigation: Ivuxolimab was a fully human IgG2 agonistic monoclonal antibody targeting the costimulatory receptor OX40 (CD134). The purpose of peripheral TCRbeta sequencing was to test whether ivuxolimab changed TCR sequence diversity and led to clonal T-cell expansion. The monotherapy dose-escalation portion (N ≈ 50 patients) of the phase I ivuxolimab trial is reported in the paper. Of the approximately 50 dose-escalation patients, hepatocellular carcinoma was present in about 20, melanoma in around 15, renal cell carcinoma in 9 and head and neck cancer in 9. Intravenous ivuxolimab was administered to patients every 2 weeks at six dose levels: 0.01, 0.1, 0.3, 1.5, 3 and 10 mg/kg. Partial responses were achieved by three dose-escalation patients, of whom one had hepatocellular carcinoma and two had cutaneous melanoma. The dose-escalation cohort was about 87% male with a mean age of around 62 years, ranging from 23 to 79. Prior anti-PD-1, anti-PD-L1 or anti-CTLA-4 therapy was permitted, and checkpoint inhibitors had been received by around 39% of dose-escalation patients. Overall results and qualifications from the work: At doses of 0.1 to 3.0 mg/kg, clonal expansion of both CD4+ and CD8+ T cells in blood was seen between baseline and week 6. After ivuxolimab, CD8+ T cells had more expanded clones than CD4+ T cells on average. In the 0.1-3.0 mg/kg groups, partial responders were among the patients with the lowest normalized peripheral clonal expansion, particularly in CD8+ T cells. Low levels of normalized T-cell clonal expansion were also seen in some patients who did not respond. The antigen specificity of the peripheral T cells that underwent clonal expansion was not determined.

Comments on this clone: What this receptor recognizes is not known. No clone much larger than this one lies a single base away; base qualities are absent.

V is shortened by 0 bases, J by 7 bases, and the region joining them spans 13 bases. From the cysteine through the phenylalanine, the CDR3 covers 15 amino acids. The only DNA kept is the CDR3, 45 bases in frame from the first base. In the germline V gene (reference sequence), CDR1 corresponds to LNHNV and CDR2 to YYDKDF. Patients with a history of autoimmune disease or receiving systemic immunosuppression were excluded from the trial. Peripheral blood for TCR sequencing was collected from all dose cohorts at baseline, on cycle 4 day 1, and on cycle 7 day 1. The samples were taken from a phase I, first-in-human, multicenter, open-label dose-escalation trial of ivuxolimab. Adults with locally advanced or metastatic head and neck squamous cell, hepatocellular, melanoma or renal cell carcinoma were enrolled in the trial. Before TCR sequencing, CD4+ T cells and CD8+ T cells were sorted from peripheral blood as separate populations.

Genomic DNA was extracted from sorted cells for sequencing of the TCRbeta CDR3 region. The immunoSEQ Assay was used for sequencing of TCRbeta CDR3 regions. Entries here come from immuneACCESS through TCRdb and include only in-frame sequences with V and J called. Some clones fail to appear in such tables; in the studies checked, an unresolved V gene covers under half of the shortfall, and the cause of the remainder is unknown. This sample comprises about 79,000 clones, approximately 92% of them detected only once. Approximately 6.5% of the sample belongs to the ten largest clones. Sequencing used CD4+ or CD8+ T cells sorted from blood, obtained in a trial of the OX40 agonist ivuxolimab. In this chain, TRBV15 is recombined with TRBJ2-1, with a weak D call of TRBD1 (6 bases match). The TCR sequence derives from an adult with an advanced solid tumor such as melanoma, head and neck, liver or kidney cancer. The sequenced DNA: TGTGCCACCAGCAGAGAAACAGGGTGGATGAATGAGCAGTTCTTC. The encoded protein is CATSRETGWMNEQFF.